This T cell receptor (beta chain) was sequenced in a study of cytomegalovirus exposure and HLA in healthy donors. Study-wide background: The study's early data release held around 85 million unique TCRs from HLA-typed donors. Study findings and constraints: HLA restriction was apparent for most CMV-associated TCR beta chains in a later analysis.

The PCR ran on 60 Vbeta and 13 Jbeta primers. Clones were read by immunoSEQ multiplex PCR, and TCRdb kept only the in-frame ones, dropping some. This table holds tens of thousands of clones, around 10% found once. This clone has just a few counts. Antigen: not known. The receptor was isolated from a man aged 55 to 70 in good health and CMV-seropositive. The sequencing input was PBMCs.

The CDR3 nucleotides are TGTGCCAGCAGTCCGAGACTCGAGGAGACCCAGTACTTC. It encodes CASSPRLEETQYF. The V and J genes are TRBV28 and TRBJ2-5; D gene unclear. CDR3 size: 13 residues. V was trimmed by 5 bases and J by 5 bases, leaving 12 bases between them. Per germline, CDR1 MDHEN and CDR2 SYDVKM.